The 5 T cell receptor beta chains below come from one sample, sequenced in a study of post-analysis software for immune sequencing data. Overall study findings and caveats: Among roughly five TRBV segments more frequent in patients than controls were TRBV5-6, TRBV5-1 and TRBV20-1.

TCR beta cDNA libraries included unique molecular identifiers. TCRdb re-called the PCR reads with MiXCR, one entry per CDR3 protein. Here the sample spans some 690,000 distinct CDR3 sequences, around 60% being singletons. These receptors' antigens are unknown. The sequenced sample was blood. The receptors shown here come from a girl aged 2 to 9 with multiple sclerosis.

This clonotype came up a few times. The rearrangement links TRBV7-3 to TRBJ2-5; a weak D match, TRBD1 (6 bases). This CDR3 is 14 amino acids long. V was cut by 5 bases and J by 4 bases, with 14 bases left in between. Germline-derived CDR1 and CDR2 are SGHTA and FQGTGA. This CDR3 is CASSPWGRGETQYF. The CDR3 nucleotides read TGTGCCAGCAGCCCCTGGGGCAGGGGAGAGACCCAGTACTTC. Full variable domain (missing parts from reference TRBV7-3 and TRBJ2-5): GAGVSQTPSNKVTEKGKYVELRCDPISGHTALYWYRQSLGQGPEFLIYFQGTGAADDSGLPNDRFFAVRPEGSVSTLKIQRTERGDSAVYLCASSPWGRGETQYFGPGTRLLVL.

This clonotype occurred once. CDR3 DNA sequence: TGTGCCAGCAGGGATTCGGACAGGGGGCGAGGAGAGCAGTACTTC. Translation gives CASRDSDRGRGEQYF. V is TRBV6-1 and J is TRBJ2-7, with 11 bases fitting TRBD1. Trimming at V came to 6 bases and at J to 7 bases, leaving 11 bases not matched to a gene. The CDR3 runs 15 residues. Germline CDR1 and CDR2: MNHNS and SASEGT.

V is TRBV4-3 and J is TRBJ2-2; D is perhaps TRBD1 (5 bases). CDR1 and CDR2 (germline): LGHNA, YSLEER. The V end lost 4 bases, the J end lost 2 bases, and 20 bases lay between the germline ends. CDR3 length: 18 amino acids. The CDR3 DNA reads TGCGCCAGCAGCCCATTTACAGGACGGGCCATCAACACCGGGGAGCTGTTTTTT. It encodes CASSPFTGRAINTGELFF.

The chain links TRBV4-2 to TRBJ2-7, with TRBD2 identical over 9 bases. This CDR3 has 15 amino acids. V gave up 5 bases and J gave up 2 bases; unmatched junction bases: 7. CDR1 and CDR2 from the germline V gene are LGHNA and YNFKEQ. DNA for the CDR3: TGTGCCAGCAGCGTACGGACTAGCGAGCCCTACGAGCAGTACTTC. Translation gives CASSVRTSEPYEQYF.

This chain connects TRBV27 to TRBJ2-3, with D possibly being TRBD1 or TRBD2 (5 bases each). Germline-derived CDR1 and CDR2 are MNHEY and SMNVEV (reference sequence). This CDR3 is built from 21 residues. V lost 4 bases to trimming and J lost 2 bases, with 31 bases between them. The CDR3 sequence is CASSYPPGPLSSSPLTDTQYF. The CDR3 nucleotides read TGTGCCAGCAGTTACCCTCCGGGACCCCTCTCGTCGAGTCCACTCACAGATACGCAGTATTTT.